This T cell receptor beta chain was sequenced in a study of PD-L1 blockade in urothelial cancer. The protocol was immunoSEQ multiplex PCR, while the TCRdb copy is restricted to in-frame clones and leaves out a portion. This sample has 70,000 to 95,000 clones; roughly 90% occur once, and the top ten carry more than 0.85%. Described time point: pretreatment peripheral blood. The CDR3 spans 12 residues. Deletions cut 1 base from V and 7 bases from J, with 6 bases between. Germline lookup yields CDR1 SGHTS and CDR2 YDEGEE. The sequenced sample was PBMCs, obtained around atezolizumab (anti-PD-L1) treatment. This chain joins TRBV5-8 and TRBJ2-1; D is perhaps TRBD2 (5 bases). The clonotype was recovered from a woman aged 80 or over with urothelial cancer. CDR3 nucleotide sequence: TGTGCCAGCAGCTTGAAGCGGAATGAGCAGTTCTTC. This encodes CASSLKRNEQFF.